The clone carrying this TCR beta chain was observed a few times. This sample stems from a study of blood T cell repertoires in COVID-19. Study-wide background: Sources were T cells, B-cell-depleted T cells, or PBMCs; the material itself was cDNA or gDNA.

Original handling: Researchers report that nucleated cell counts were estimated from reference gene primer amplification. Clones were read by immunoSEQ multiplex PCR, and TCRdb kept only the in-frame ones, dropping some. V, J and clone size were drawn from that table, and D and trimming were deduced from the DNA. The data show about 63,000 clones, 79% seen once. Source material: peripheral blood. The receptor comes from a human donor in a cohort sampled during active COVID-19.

The CDR3 bases are TGCGCCAGCAGCCAAGATCACTTGCCGAACTATGGCTACACCTTC. Its protein is CASSQDHLPNYGYTF. V gene TRBV4-3 combines with J gene TRBJ1-2, with D unresolved. The CDR3 sequence is 15 residues long. Germline V gives CDR1 LGHNA, CDR2 YSLEER. Trimming left V 0 bases short and J 2 bases short, with 10 bases between.